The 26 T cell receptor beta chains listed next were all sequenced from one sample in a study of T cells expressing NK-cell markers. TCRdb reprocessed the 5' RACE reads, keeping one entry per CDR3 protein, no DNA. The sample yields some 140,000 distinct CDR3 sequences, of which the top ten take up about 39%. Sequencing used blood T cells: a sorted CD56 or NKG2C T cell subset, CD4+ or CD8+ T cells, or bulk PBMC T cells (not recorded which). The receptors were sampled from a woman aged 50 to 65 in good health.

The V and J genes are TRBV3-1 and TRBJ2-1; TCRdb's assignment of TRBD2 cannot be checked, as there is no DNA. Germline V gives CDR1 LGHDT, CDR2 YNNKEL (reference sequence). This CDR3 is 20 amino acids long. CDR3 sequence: CASSQSDGLAGGLSYNEQFF.

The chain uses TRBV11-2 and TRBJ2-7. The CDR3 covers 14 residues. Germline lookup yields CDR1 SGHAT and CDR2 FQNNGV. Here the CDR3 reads CASSVNTFPYEQYF.

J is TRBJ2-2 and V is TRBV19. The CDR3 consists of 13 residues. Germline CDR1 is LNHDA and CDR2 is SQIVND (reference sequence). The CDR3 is CASSSSSGGELFF.

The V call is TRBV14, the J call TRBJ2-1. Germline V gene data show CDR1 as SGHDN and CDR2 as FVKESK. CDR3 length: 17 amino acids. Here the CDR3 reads CASSQDQFSNGYNEQFF.

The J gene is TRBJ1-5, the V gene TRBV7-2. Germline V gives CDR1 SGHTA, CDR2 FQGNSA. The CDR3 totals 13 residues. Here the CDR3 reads CASSLVPRQPQHF.

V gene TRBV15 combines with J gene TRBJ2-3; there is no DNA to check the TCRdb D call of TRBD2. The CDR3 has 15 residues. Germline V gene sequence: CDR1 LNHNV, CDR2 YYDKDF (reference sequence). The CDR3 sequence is CATSTTSGIPDTQYF.

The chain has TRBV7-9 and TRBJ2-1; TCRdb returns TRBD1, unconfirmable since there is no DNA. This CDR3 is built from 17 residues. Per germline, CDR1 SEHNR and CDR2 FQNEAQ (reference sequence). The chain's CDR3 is CASSPLTGKAWGNEQFF.

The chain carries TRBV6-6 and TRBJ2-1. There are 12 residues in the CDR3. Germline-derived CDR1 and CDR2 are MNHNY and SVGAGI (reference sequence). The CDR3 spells CASRKTYNEQFF.

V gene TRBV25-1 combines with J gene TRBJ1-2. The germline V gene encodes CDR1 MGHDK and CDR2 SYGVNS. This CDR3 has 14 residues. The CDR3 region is CASSGVQPSYGYTF.

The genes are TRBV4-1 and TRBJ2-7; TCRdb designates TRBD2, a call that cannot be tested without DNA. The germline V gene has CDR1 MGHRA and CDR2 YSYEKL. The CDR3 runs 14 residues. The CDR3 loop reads CASSQGPSLPEQYF.

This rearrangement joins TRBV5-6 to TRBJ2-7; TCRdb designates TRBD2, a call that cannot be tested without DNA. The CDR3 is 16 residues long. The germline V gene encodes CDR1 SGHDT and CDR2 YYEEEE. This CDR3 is CASSSGTSGGVHEQYF. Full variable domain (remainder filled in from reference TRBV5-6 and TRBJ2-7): DAGVTQSPTHLIKTRGQQVTLRCSPKSGHDTVSWYQQALGQGPQFIFQYYEEEERQRGNFPDRFSGHQFPNYSSELNVNALLLGDSALYLCASSSGTSGGVHEQYFGPGTRLTVT.

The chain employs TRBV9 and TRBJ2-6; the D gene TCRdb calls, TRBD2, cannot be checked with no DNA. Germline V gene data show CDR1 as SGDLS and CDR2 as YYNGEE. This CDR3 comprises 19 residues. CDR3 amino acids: CASSAGGQWRGDGANVLTF.

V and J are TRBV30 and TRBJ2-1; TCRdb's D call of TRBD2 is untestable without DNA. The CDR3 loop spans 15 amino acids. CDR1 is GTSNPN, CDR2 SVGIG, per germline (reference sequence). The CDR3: CAWSNGRGGYNEQFF. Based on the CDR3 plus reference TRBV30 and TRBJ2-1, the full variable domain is SQTIHQWPATLVQPVGSPLSLECTVEGTSNPNLYWYRQAAGRGLQLLFYSVGIGQISSEVPQNLSASRPQDRQFILSSKKLLLSDSGFYLCAWSNGRGGYNEQFFGPGTRLTVL.

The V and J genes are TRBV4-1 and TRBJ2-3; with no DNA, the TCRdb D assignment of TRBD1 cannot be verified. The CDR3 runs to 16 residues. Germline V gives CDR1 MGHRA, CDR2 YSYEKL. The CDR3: CASSGYEGSSTDTQYF.

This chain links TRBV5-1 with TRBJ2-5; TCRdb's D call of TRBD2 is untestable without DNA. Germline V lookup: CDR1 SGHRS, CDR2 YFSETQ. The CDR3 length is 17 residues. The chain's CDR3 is CASSLEVLAGGSETQYF.

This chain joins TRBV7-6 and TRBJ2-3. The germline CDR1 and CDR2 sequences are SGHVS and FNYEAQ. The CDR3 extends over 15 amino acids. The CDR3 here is CASSLAETRTDTQYF. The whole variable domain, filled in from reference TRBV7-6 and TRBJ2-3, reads GAGVSQSPRYKVTKRGQDVALRCDPISGHVSLYWYRQALGQGPEFLTYFNYEAQQDKSGLPNDRFSAERPEGSISTLTIQRTEQRDSAMYRCASSLAETRTDTQYFGPGTRLTVL.

The CDR3 sequence: CASSLGGTGPNTEAFF. This chain links TRBV4-1 with TRBJ1-1; TCRdb's D call, TRBD1, is unchecked because there is no DNA. The length of the CDR3 is 16 residues. Germline CDR1 is MGHRA and CDR2 is YSYEKL.

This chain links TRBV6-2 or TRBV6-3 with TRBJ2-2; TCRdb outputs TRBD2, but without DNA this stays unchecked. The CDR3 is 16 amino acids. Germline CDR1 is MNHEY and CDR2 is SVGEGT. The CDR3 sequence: CASSYISGRVSGELFF.

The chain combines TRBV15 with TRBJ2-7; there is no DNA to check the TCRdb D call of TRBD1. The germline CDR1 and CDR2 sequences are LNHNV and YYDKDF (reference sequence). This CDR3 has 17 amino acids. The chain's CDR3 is CATSRAGTPTNSYEQYF.

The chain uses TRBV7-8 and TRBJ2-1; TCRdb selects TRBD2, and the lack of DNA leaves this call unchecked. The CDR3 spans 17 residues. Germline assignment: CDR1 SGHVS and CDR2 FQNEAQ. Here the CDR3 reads CASSPGTSVNSYNEQFF.

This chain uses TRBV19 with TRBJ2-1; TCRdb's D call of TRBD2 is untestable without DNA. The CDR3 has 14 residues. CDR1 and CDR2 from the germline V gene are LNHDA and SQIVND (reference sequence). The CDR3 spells CAAREGGTYNEQFF.

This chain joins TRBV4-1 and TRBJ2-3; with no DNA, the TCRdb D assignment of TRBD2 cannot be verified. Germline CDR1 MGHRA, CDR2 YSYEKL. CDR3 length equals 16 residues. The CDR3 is CASSQEESGWGDTQYF.

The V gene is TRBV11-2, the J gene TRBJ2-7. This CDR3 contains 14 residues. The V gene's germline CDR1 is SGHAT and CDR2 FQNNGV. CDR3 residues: CASSLGSGTYEQYF.

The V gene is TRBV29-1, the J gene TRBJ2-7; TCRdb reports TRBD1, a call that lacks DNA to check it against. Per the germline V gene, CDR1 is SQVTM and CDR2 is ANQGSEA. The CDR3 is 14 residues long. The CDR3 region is CSVQMGTVAYEQYF.

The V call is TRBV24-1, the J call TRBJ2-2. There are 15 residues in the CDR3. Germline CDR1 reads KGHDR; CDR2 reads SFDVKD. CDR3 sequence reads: CATSDKDGHTGELFF.

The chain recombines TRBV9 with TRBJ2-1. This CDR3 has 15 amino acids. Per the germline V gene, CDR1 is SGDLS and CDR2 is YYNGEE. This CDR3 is CASSVAGFVYNEQFF.